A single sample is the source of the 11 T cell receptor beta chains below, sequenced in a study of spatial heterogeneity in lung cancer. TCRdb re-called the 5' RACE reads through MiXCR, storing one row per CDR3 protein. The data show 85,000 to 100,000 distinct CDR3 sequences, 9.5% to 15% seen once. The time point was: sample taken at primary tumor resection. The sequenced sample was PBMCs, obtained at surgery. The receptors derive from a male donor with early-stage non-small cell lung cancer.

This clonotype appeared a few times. The DNA of the CDR3 is TGTGCCAGCAGTTTAAATAGCGGGAGATTAGATACGCAGTATTTT. Translated, it gives CASSLNSGRLDTQYF. V is TRBV27 and J is TRBJ2-3; TRBD2 matches 9 bases. Germline-derived CDR1 and CDR2 are MNHEY and SMNVEV (reference sequence). J lost 5 bases, V lost 2 bases, and 5 bases had no gene match. This CDR3 is 15 amino acids long.

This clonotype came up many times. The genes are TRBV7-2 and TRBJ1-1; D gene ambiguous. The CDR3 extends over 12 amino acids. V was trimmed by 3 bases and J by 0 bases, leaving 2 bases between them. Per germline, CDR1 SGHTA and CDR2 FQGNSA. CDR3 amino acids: CASSLVNTEAFF. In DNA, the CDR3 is TGTGCCAGCAGCTTGGTGAACACTGAAGCTTTCTTT.

The CDR3 nucleotides are TGCGCCAGCAGCTTTTCCCCGGTAGGCACAGATACGCAGTATTTT. Its protein product is CASSFSPVGTDTQYF. V and J are TRBV5-1 and TRBJ2-3; D unclear. V gave up 2 bases and J gave up 1 base, with 11 bases separating them. The CDR3 is made up of 15 amino acids. Germline V gives CDR1 SGHRS, CDR2 YFSETQ.

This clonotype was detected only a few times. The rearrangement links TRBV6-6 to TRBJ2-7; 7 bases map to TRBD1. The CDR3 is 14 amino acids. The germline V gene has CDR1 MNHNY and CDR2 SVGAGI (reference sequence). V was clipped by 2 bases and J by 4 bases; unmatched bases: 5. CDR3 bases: TGTGCCAGCAGTTACAACGAGGGGGCGTACGAGCAGTACTTC. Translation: CASSYNEGAYEQYF.

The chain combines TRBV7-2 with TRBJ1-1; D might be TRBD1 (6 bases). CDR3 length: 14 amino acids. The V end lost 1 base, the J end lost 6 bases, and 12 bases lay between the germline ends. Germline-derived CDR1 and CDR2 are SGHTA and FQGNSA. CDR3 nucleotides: TGTGCCAGCAGCTTAGTCCCCAGGGGCGCTGAAGCTTTCTTT. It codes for CASSLVPRGAEAFF.

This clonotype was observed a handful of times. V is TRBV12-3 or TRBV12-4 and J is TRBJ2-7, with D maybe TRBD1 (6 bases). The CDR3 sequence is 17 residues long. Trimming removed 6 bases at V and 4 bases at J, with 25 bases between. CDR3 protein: CASSIGQGKIALYEQYF. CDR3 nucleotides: TGTGCCAGCAGCATTGGTCAGGGGAAAATAGCGCTTTACGAGCAGTACTTC.

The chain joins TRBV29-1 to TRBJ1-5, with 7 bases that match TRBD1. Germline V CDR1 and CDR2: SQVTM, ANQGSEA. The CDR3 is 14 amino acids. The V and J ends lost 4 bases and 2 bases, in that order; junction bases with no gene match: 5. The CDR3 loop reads CSVVVGGGNQPQHF. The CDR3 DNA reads TGCAGCGTTGTGGTAGGGGGCGGCAATCAGCCCCAGCATTTT.

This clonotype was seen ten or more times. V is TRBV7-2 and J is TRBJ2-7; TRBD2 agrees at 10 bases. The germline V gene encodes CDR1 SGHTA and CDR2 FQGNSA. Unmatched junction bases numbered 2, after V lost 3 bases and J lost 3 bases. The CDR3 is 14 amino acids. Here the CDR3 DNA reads TGTGCCAGCAGCTTGTCTAGCGGGAGCTACGAGCAGTACTTC. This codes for CASSLSSGSYEQYF.

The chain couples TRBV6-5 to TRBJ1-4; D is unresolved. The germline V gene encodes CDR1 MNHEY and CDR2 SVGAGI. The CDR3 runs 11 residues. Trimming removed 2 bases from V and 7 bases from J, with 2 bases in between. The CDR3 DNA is TGTGCCAGCAGTTACGGTGAAAAACTGTTTTTT. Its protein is CASSYGEKLFF.

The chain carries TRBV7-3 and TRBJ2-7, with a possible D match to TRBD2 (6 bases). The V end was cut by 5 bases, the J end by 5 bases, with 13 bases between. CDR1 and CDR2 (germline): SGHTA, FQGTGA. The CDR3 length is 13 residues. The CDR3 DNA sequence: TGTGCCAGCAGCCCACGGGAGTTGAACGAGCAGTACTTC. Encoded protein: CASSPRELNEQYF. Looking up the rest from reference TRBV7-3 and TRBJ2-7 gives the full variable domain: GAGVSQTPSNKVTEKGKYVELRCDPISGHTALYWYRQSLGQGPEFLIYFQGTGAADDSGLPNDRFFAVRPEGSVSTLKIQRTERGDSAVYLCASSPRELNEQYFGPGTRLTVT.

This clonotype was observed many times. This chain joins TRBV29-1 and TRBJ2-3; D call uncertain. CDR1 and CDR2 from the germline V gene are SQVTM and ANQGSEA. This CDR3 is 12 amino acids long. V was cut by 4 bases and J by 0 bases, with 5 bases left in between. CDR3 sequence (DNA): TGCAGCGTTGGGCACAGCACAGATACGCAGTATTTT. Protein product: CSVGHSTDTQYF.